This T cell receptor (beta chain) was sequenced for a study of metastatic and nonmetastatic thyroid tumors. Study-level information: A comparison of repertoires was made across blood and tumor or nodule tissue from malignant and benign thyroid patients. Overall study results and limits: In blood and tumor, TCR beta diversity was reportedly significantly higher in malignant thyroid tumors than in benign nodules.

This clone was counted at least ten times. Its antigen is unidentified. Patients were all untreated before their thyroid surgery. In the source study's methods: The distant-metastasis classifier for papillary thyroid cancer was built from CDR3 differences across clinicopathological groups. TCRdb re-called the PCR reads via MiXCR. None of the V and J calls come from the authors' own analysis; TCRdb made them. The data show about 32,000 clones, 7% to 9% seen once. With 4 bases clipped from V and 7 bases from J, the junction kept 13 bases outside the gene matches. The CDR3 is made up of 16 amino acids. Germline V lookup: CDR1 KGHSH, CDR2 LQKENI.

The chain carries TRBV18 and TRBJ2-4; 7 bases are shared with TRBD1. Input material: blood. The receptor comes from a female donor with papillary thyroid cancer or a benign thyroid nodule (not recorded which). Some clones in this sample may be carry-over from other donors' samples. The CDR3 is CASSLYPGTVANIQYF. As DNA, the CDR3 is TGTGCCAGCTCACTGTATCCCGGGACAGTTGCGAACATTCAGTACTTC. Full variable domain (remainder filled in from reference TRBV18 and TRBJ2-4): NAGVMQNPRHLVRRRGQEARLRCSPMKGHSHVYWYRQLPEEGLKFMVYLQKENIIDESGMPKERFSAEFPKEGPSILRIQQVVRGDSAAYFCASSLYPGTVANIQYFGAGTRLSVL.